The 30 T cell receptor beta chains given below trace back to one sample, sequenced in a study of T cells in Graves' hyperthyroidism and ophthalmopathy (dated 2019 in TCRdb). Library preparation used multiplex PCR. The listed sequencing device is Illumina HiSeq 2000. Amplification of TCR beta CDR3 regions was carried out from RNA transcripts. The TCR CDR3 was subjected to a first round of RT-PCR using the HTBI primer set and the Qiagen OneStep RT-PCR kit. Starting from the raw public reads, TCRdb applied fastp trimming at Q25, assembled clones with MiXCR and retained in-frame beta chains. Rows are unified per CDR3 protein, each entry keeping the most common DNA and genes. In this sample the table shows fewer than 250,000 distinct CDR3 sequences, around 17% of which occur a single time. The top ten constitute under 35% of the sample. The sequenced sample consisted of blood. Every receptor here comes from a woman younger than 35 with Graves' ophthalmopathy.

This clonotype was counted at least ten times. The chain is built from TRBV6-5 and TRBJ2-5, with 11 positions matching TRBD2. There are 15 residues in the CDR3. CDR1 is MNHEY and CDR2 is SVGAGI in the germline V gene. With 2 bases clipped from V and 9 bases from J, the junction kept 8 bases outside the gene matches. The CDR3 DNA is TGTGCCAGCAGTTACCAAGGGACTAGCGGACCTGCCCAGTACTTC. It codes for CASSYQGTSGPAQYF.

This clonotype was counted only a few times. The rearrangement joins TRBV14 to TRBJ2-5; D gene ambiguous. The CDR3 is 15 amino acids. V was cut by 3 bases and J by 0 bases, with 11 bases left in between. The germline CDR1 and CDR2 sequences are SGHDN and FVKESK. CDR3: CASSQQRWYQETQYF. CDR3 nucleotide sequence: TGTGCCAGCAGCCAGCAGCGATGGTACCAAGAGACCCAGTACTTC.

As for this clonotype: This may come from a read error, since a much larger clone is one base off. The gene calls are TRBV5-1 and TRBJ2-7; D gene uncertain. The DNA end is a closer match to TRBJ2-1, so the J assignment may be wrong. Germline CDR1 and CDR2: SGHRS and YFSETQ. The length of the CDR3 is 14 residues. This chain's CDR3 is CASSLEGNSYEQFF. The CDR3 bases are TGCGCCAGCAGCTTGGAAGGAAACTCCTACGAGCAGTTCTTC.

A word on this clonotype: A read error is possible here, since a much larger clone lies one base away. This sequence joins TRBV11-2 and TRBJ2-2, with a weak D call TRBD2 (5 bases). The CDR3 totals 13 residues. V was shortened by 5 bases and J by 7 bases, with 11 bases between the two germline ends. Germline V gives CDR1 SGHAT, CDR2 FQNNGV. The CDR3 spells CASSPRRGGELFF. The CDR3 DNA sequence: TGTGCCAGCAGCCCAAGACGGGGCGGGGAGCTGTTTTTT.

This clonotype was recorded at least ten times. A much larger clone sits a single nucleotide away, making a read error possible. In nucleotides, the CDR3 is TGTGCCAGCAGCCAAGATTGGGGGATCTCCTACGAGCAGTACTTC. Amino acids: CASSQDWGISYEQYF. V and J are TRBV14 and TRBJ2-7; D could derive from TRBD1 or TRBD2 (5 bases each). The CDR3 has 15 amino acids. V dropped 0 bases and J dropped 0 bases, with 9 bases sitting between them. Germline CDR1 reads SGHDN; CDR2 reads FVKESK.

The chain has TRBV4-1 and TRBJ2-2, with TRBD2 matching over 7 bases. Germline V gene lookup returns CDR1 MGHRA and CDR2 YSYEKL. Trimming removed 3 bases from V and 3 bases from J; junction bases left unmatched: 13. This CDR3 has 18 residues. The chain's CDR3 is CASSQVPGGMGDTGELFF. The CDR3 DNA is TGCGCCAGCAGCCAGGTTCCGGGGGGTATGGGGGACACCGGGGAGCTGTTTTTT.

This clonotype has at least ten counts. Here the CDR3 DNA reads TGTGCCAGCAGCTTAGGGACTAGCGGGGGGGAGCAGTTCTTC. Translated: CASSLGTSGGEQFF. The chain links TRBV7-3 to TRBJ2-1; 15 positions agree with TRBD2. CDR3 length: 14 residues. J was trimmed by 10 bases and V by 2 bases; bases with no gene match: 0. Germline values: CDR1 SGHTA, CDR2 FQGTGA.

This clonotype was picked up many times. This chain links TRBV27 with TRBJ1-4; TRBD1 might be the D (6 bases). Germline V gene data show CDR1 as MNHEY and CDR2 as SMNVEV (reference sequence). V was shortened by 2 bases and J by 8 bases, with 24 bases between the two germline ends. This CDR3 has 18 amino acids. CDR3: CASSLTRRGARGYEKLFF. The CDR3 DNA sequence: TGTGCCAGCAGTTTAACCCGAAGGGGGGCAAGGGGGTACGAAAAACTGTTTTTT.

The chain combines TRBV20-1 with TRBJ1-1; TRBD1 agrees at 11 bases. The CDR3 runs 17 residues. Germline values: CDR1 DFQATT, CDR2 SNEGSKA (reference sequence). The V gene end was trimmed by 5 bases and the J gene end by 0 bases; junction bases not matched to a gene: 11. CDR3 bases: TGCAGTGCTCCGGACAGGGGGCGAGGCGGCATGAACACTGAAGCTTTCTTT. Amino acids: CSAPDRGRGGMNTEAFF.

This chain uses TRBV27 with TRBJ2-1, with TRBD2 identical over 12 bases. This CDR3 is built from 16 residues. V lost 6 bases and J lost 6; bases outside the gene matches: 9. From germline, CDR1 is MNHEY and CDR2 SMNVEV (reference sequence). CDR3 nucleotides: TGTGCCAGCAGCCCTTCTAGCGGGAGGGGGGCCAATGAGCAGTTCTTC. This codes for CASSPSSGRGANEQFF.

Ten or more counts support this clonotype. This rearrangement joins TRBV6-1 to TRBJ2-1; 12 bases match TRBD2. The CDR3 spans 15 residues. Germline V gene lookup returns CDR1 MNHNS and CDR2 SASEGT. Trimming cost V 4 bases and J 6 bases; bases outside gene matches: 4. The CDR3 sequence is CASSARLAGVNEQFF. CDR3 DNA: TGTGCCAGCAGTGCCAGACTAGCGGGGGTCAATGAGCAGTTCTTC.

This clonotype was observed at least ten times. This rearrangement joins TRBV11-2 to TRBJ1-4; D gene unclear. This CDR3 is 14 amino acids long. The V gene's germline CDR1 is SGHAT and CDR2 FQNNGV. Trimming took off 0 bases at V and 5 bases at J, with 7 bases between the two ends. The chain's CDR3 is CASSLDLMNEKLFF. DNA for the CDR3: TGTGCCAGCAGCTTAGATCTTATGAATGAAAAACTGTTTTTT.

Many counts were recorded for this clonotype. The chain recombines TRBV5-5 with TRBJ1-6; weak D call: TRBD1 (5 bases). The CDR3 consists of 14 residues. Germline values: CDR1 SGHKS, CDR2 YYEKEE (reference sequence). Trimming removed 3 bases from V and 3 bases from J, with 7 bases in between. CDR3 amino acids: CASSYDSYNSPLHF. The CDR3 region has the DNA TGTGCCAGCAGCTACGACAGCTATAATTCACCCCTCCACTTT.

The J gene is TRBJ1-1, the V gene TRBV5-8, with 7 positions matching TRBD1. The CDR3 is made up of 15 amino acids. CDR1 SGHTS and CDR2 YDEGEE come from the germline V gene. Trimming at V came to 4 bases and at J to 1 base, leaving 7 bases not matched to a gene. The CDR3, as DNA: TGTGCCAGCAGCCTGGACAGGTTCGCGAACACTGAAGCTTTCTTT. Translation: CASSLDRFANTEAFF.

This clonotype was observed at least ten times. This rearrangement joins TRBV24-1 to TRBJ2-2, with TRBD1 matching 9 bases. With 7 bases clipped from V and 5 bases from J, the junction kept 10 bases outside the gene matches. The CDR3 totals 16 residues. The germline gives CDR1 KGHDR, CDR2 SFDVKD. This CDR3 is CATSARGTGLTGELFF. The CDR3 DNA sequence: TGTGCCACCAGCGCTCGTGGGACAGGGCTTACCGGGGAGCTGTTTTTT.

There are many counts of this clonotype. The chain employs TRBV15 and TRBJ1-5; 9 positions agree with TRBD1. Germline CDR1 LNHNV, CDR2 YYDKDF (reference sequence). This CDR3 has 15 residues. The V gene end was trimmed by 3 bases and the J gene end by 4 bases; junction bases not matched to a gene: 4. This CDR3 reads CATSREGTGNQPQHF. In DNA form, the CDR3 reads TGTGCCACCAGCAGGGAAGGGACAGGGAATCAGCCCCAGCATTTT.

The genes are TRBV15 and TRBJ2-2; D is undetermined. Trimming took 2 bases from V and 6 from J, leaving 7 bases between them. Germline V CDR1 and CDR2: LNHNV, YYDKDF (reference sequence). The CDR3 has 13 residues. The CDR3 nucleotides are TGTGCCACCAGCAGAACCCCGGCCGGGGAGCTGTTTTTT. Translating it yields CATSRTPAGELFF.

This clonotype was picked up many times. The CDR3 loop reads CASSRAGSNQPQHF. CDR3 sequence (DNA): TGCGCCAGCAGCAGGGCGGGTAGCAATCAGCCCCAGCATTTT. The rearrangement uses TRBV4-1 and TRBJ1-5, with no clear D. Germline V lookup: CDR1 MGHRA, CDR2 YSYEKL. The CDR3 totals 14 residues. Trimming cost V 5 bases and J 0 bases, with 8 bases left between them.

Many counts were recorded for this clonotype. As DNA, the CDR3 is TGCAGCGCTGTGGGGACTGAAGCTTTCTTT. It encodes CSAVGTEAFF. This chain connects TRBV29-1 to TRBJ1-1; D gene ambiguous. With 7 bases removed from V and 5 bases from J, the gap between germline ends came to 8 bases. CDR1 and CDR2 (germline): SQVTM, ANQGSEA. This CDR3 comprises 10 residues.

This clonotype was seen ten or more times. V usage is TRBV9 and J usage is TRBJ2-3; D uncertain. V was clipped by 0 bases and J by 0 bases, with 5 bases between them. CDR1 and CDR2 from the germline V gene are SGDLS and YYNGEE. This CDR3 region has 14 residues. The CDR3 region is CASSVVGSTDTQYF. The CDR3 bases are TGTGCCAGCAGCGTAGTTGGTAGCACAGATACGCAGTATTTT.

Many counts were recorded for this clonotype. This chain joins TRBV20-1 and TRBJ2-3; 7 nucleotides match TRBD2. The length of the CDR3 is 15 residues. J lost 1 base, V lost 0 bases, and 4 bases had no gene match. CDR1 is DFQATT, CDR2 SNEGSKA, per germline (reference sequence). The CDR3, as DNA: TGCAGTGCTAGAGAGCGGGAGTTTGGCACAGATACGCAGTATTTT. It specifies CSAREREFGTDTQYF.

This clonotype was counted ten times or more. V gene TRBV19 combines with J gene TRBJ2-1, with 8 bases fitting TRBD2. V trimming: 5 bases; J trimming: 8 bases; junction bases outside the gene matches: 5. Germline values: CDR1 LNHDA, CDR2 SQIVND (reference sequence). This CDR3 has 13 residues. The CDR3 nucleotides read TGTGCCAGTAGTCCCGGACTAGCTTATGAGCAGTTCTTC. It translates to CASSPGLAYEQFF. Complete variable domain (other parts from reference TRBV19 and TRBJ2-1): DGGITQSPKYLFRKEGQNVTLSCEQNLNHDAMYWYRQDPGQGLRLIYYSQIVNDFQKGDIAEGYSVSREKKESFPLTVTSAQKNPTAFYLCASSPGLAYEQFFGPGTRLTVL.

This clonotype was seen at least ten times. The rearrangement links TRBV7-9 to TRBJ2-4, with 10 bases matching TRBD1. This CDR3 spans 16 amino acids. Germline CDR1 SEHNR, CDR2 FQNEAQ (reference sequence). Unmatched junction bases numbered 4, after V lost 5 bases and J lost 0 bases. The CDR3 DNA reads TGTGCCAGCAGCGCCGACAGGGGGCTAGCCAAAAACATTCAGTACTTC. Translating it yields CASSADRGLAKNIQYF.

This clonotype was found many times. The chain uses TRBV28 and TRBJ2-7, with D possibly TRBD2 on 5 matching bases. The CDR3 has 13 residues. The V end was cut by 8 bases, the J end by 0 bases, with 11 bases between. The germline V gene has CDR1 MDHEN and CDR2 SYDVKM. CDR3: CASARESSYEQYF. The CDR3 bases are TGTGCCAGCGCTAGGGAGAGCTCCTACGAGCAGTACTTC.

This clonotype was observed many times. The genes are TRBV24-1 and TRBJ1-4; the D is unclear. Between the trimmed V and J ends, which lost 2 bases and 8 bases, there was a span of 14 bases. The germline gives CDR1 KGHDR, CDR2 SFDVKD. The CDR3 has 15 amino acids. The CDR3 loop reads CATSDSRTSGEKLFF. CDR3 bases: TGTGCCACCAGTGATTCTAGAACCTCGGGCGAAAAACTGTTTTTT.

V and J are TRBV7-2 and TRBJ1-1; no reliable D call. CDR1 and CDR2 (germline): SGHTA, FQGNSA. There are 14 residues in the CDR3. Trimming took off 0 bases at V and 1 base at J, with 6 bases between the two ends. The CDR3 bases are TGTGCCAGCAGCTTAGCGGCGGCGAACACTGAAGCTTTCTTT. Protein: CASSLAAANTEAFF.

The table lists this clonotype with many counts. V is TRBV28 and J is TRBJ1-5; D not certain. Germline V CDR1 and CDR2: MDHEN, SYDVKM. V was shortened by 7 bases and J by 3 bases, with 19 bases between the two germline ends. This CDR3 is built from 16 residues. The CDR3 sequence: CASTIVGSGFNQPQHF. CDR3 in DNA: TGTGCCAGCACCATCGTGGGGTCAGGATTCAATCAGCCCCAGCATTTT.

The table lists this clonotype with many counts. The chain recombines TRBV2 with TRBJ1-5; D unclear. Germline V gene lookup returns CDR1 SNHLY and CDR2 FYNNEI. The CDR3 spans 14 residues. The germline V and J ends were trimmed by 6 bases and 0 bases, with 9 bases remaining between them. CDR3: CASSQSYSNQPQHF. The CDR3, as DNA: TGTGCCAGCAGCCAATCCTATAGCAATCAGCCCCAGCATTTT.

This chain connects TRBV24-1 to TRBJ2-5; 7 bases match TRBD2. The length of the CDR3 is 15 residues. The V segment lost 7 bases and the J segment 4 bases; nucleotides outside the gene matches: 11. CDR1 KGHDR and CDR2 SFDVKD come from the germline V gene. As DNA, the CDR3 is TGTGCCACCAGCCAGGGACTAACCCGCGGAGAGACCCAGTACTTC. Amino acid sequence: CATSQGLTRGETQYF.

This clonotype was observed many times. V usage is TRBV24-1 and J usage is TRBJ1-2; D call uncertain. Germline CDR1 and CDR2: KGHDR and SFDVKD. CDR3 length: 16 amino acids. Trimming left V 4 bases short and J 4 bases short, with 18 bases between. The CDR3 sequence is CATSDPRRQTGYGYTF. The CDR3 DNA follows: TGTGCCACCAGTGACCCCCGGCGGCAGACCGGCTATGGCTACACCTTC.